This passage covers 8 T cell receptor beta chains from one sample sequenced in a study of blood T cell repertoires in COVID-19. Measured with immunoSEQ multiplex PCR; TCRdb has only the in-frame clones, and not every one. This sample has under 200,000 clones; 84% occur once, and the top ten carry roughly 7.7%. Specimen: peripheral blood. These receptors were taken from a man aged 40-49 years who had recovered from COVID-19.

CDR3 in DNA: TGTGCCAGCAGCTTCAGACAGGGGCGCTCCTACGAGCAGTACTTC. Protein product: CASSFRQGRSYEQYF. V usage is TRBV7-2 and J usage is TRBJ2-7; TRBD1 matches at 8 bases. From germline, CDR1 is SGHTA and CDR2 FQGNSA. This CDR3 is 15 amino acids long. Trimming cost V 3 bases and J 0 bases; bases outside gene matches: 4.

The J gene is TRBJ2-5, the V gene TRBV3-1 (or the pseudogene TRBV3-2), with a possible D match to TRBD1 (5 bases). Germline V gene sequence: CDR1 LGHDT, CDR2 YNNKEL (reference sequence). The CDR3 runs 16 residues. Trimming cost V 5 bases and J 1 base, with 17 bases left between them. This CDR3 is CASSSRTPDSQETQYF. For the CDR3, the DNA is TGTGCCAGCAGCTCCCGGACACCGGATAGCCAAGAGACCCAGTACTTC.

The rearrangement joins TRBV27 to TRBJ2-7; possible D gene TRBD1, 5 bases. The germline V and J ends were trimmed by 3 bases and 2 bases, with 11 bases remaining between them. The CDR3 extends over 14 amino acids. The germline CDR1 and CDR2 sequences are MNHEY and SMNVEV (reference sequence). In DNA, the CDR3 is TGTGCCAGCAGTTTCAGGGAATCCACCTACGAGCAGTACTTC. Its protein product is CASSFRESTYEQYF.

This chain connects TRBV29-1 to TRBJ2-7; the D is unclear. The CDR3 is made up of 13 amino acids. Germline V gene lookup returns CDR1 SQVTM and CDR2 ANQGSEA. Deletions cut 1 base from V and 5 bases from J, with 12 bases between. The CDR3 nucleotides read TGCAGCGTTGAAGTTCCAGATGAAAACGAGCAGTACTTC. It yields the protein CSVEVPDENEQYF.

This clone turned up a few times. The V call is TRBV14, the J call TRBJ2-7; no clear D gene. The CDR3 runs to 12 residues. Germline V lookup: CDR1 SGHDN, CDR2 FVKESK. V lost 0 bases to trimming and J lost 4 bases, with 4 bases between them. CDR3 DNA: TGTGCCAGCAGCCAAGATCAATACGAGCAGTACTTC. Translating it yields CASSQDQYEQYF.

The rearrangement links TRBV2 to TRBJ1-2; no definite D call. Per germline, CDR1 SNHLY and CDR2 FYNNEI. The V gene lost 6 bases and the J gene lost 4 bases, with 12 bases spanning the gap. The length of the CDR3 is 13 residues. DNA for the CDR3: TGTGCCAGCAGCATCCAGGTCAGCTATGGCTACACCTTC. It encodes CASSIQVSYGYTF.

This clone occurred a few times. This chain joins TRBV5-1 and TRBJ2-3; TRBD2 agrees at 10 bases. The germline V gene encodes CDR1 SGHRS and CDR2 YFSETQ. V trimming: 3 bases; J trimming: 2 bases; junction bases outside the gene matches: 3. This CDR3 comprises 15 residues. In DNA, the CDR3 is TGCGCCAGCAGCTGGACTAGCGGCCTCACAGATACGCAGTATTTT. Translated, it gives CASSWTSGLTDTQYF. Combining the CDR3 with reference TRBV5-1 and TRBJ2-3 gives the whole variable domain KAGVTQTPRYLIKTRGQQVTLSCSPISGHRSVSWYQQTPGQGLQFLFEYFSETQRNKGNFPGRFSGRQFSNSRSEMNVSTLELGDSALYLCASSWTSGLTDTQYFGPGTRLTVL.

The genes are TRBV28 and TRBJ2-3; a possible D gene is TRBD2 (6 bases). The length of the CDR3 is 13 residues. Germline V gene lookup returns CDR1 MDHEN and CDR2 SYDVKM. Trimming stripped 1 base from V and 10 bases from J, with 12 bases between. The CDR3, as DNA: TGTGCCAGCAGTTTATCAGGGAGGTTTGCGCAGTATTTT. Translated, it gives CASSLSGRFAQYF.